This TCR beta chain was sequenced for a study of CD8 T cells in Susac syndrome. Reverse transcription of roughly 0.5 to 1 ug RNA was carried out with random hexamers. TCRdb re-called the immunoSEQ multiplex PCR reads through MiXCR, storing one row per CDR3 protein. In the table there are around 170,000 distinct CDR3 sequences, roughly 96% of which are singletons. The CDR3 length is 16 residues. With V trimmed by 4 bases and J by 3 bases, 9 bases remained unmatched. The germline V gene has CDR1 MGHRA and CDR2 YSYEKL. The sequence derives from a human donor with multiple sclerosis. Sequences were obtained from CD8+ T cells from PBMCs. The rearrangement links TRBV4-1 to TRBJ2-7; TRBD1 matches at 10 bases. For the CDR3, the DNA is TGCGCCAGCAGCCCCGTAAAGGGACAGGGGCGCTACGAGCAGTACTTC. Encoded protein: CASSPVKGQGRYEQYF.